This T cell receptor beta chain was identified in a study of OX40 agonist ivuxolimab in advanced cancers. Study-wide results and limits: Patients with a partial response at 0.1-3.0 mg/kg had among the lowest clonal expansion. Expanded clones were, on average, more numerous in CD8+ T cells than in CD4+. At 0.1 to 3.0 mg/kg, CD4+ and CD8+ blood T cells expanded clonally by week 6.

The protocol was immunoSEQ multiplex PCR, while the TCRdb copy is restricted to in-frame clones and leaves out a portion. The data contain over 150,000 clones, 85% to 95% of them singletons. The CDR3 has 15 amino acids. Germline V gene sequence: CDR1 SGHNT, CDR2 YYREEE (reference sequence). After removal of 1 base from V and 4 bases from J, the junction contained 2 bases not matched to a gene. As concerns this clone: What it recognizes is unknown.

The chain employs TRBV5-4 and TRBJ2-1; 10 bases fit TRBD2. The specimen was CD4+ or CD8+ T cells sorted from blood, collected in a trial of the OX40 agonist ivuxolimab. This clonotype originated in an adult with an advanced solid tumor such as melanoma, head and neck, liver or kidney cancer. CDR3 region: CASSLYSGGYNEQFF. CDR3 in DNA: TGTGCCAGCAGCTTGTATAGCGGGGGGTACAATGAGCAGTTCTTC.